The 7 T cell receptor beta chains reported below all come from one sample, sequenced in a study of beta chain features in type 1 diabetes. As every portion of the isolated RNA was reverse transcribed, the sequencing read expressed TCRB transcripts. Some clones are missing from TCRdb's copy, which holds only in-frame ones; the method was immunoSEQ multiplex PCR. The data show fewer than 550,000 clones, with 9.5% to 12% seen just once and 0.046% held by the top ten. The sequencing input was naive CD4+ T cells from blood. All receptors come from a woman between 18 and 29 years old in good health.

Worth noting for this clone: Other DNA sequences within the sample encode an identical CDR3. The rearrangement links TRBV7-2 to TRBJ2-5; TRBD1 is a possible D gene (5 bases). The CDR3 spans 14 residues. The germline CDR1 and CDR2 sequences are SGHTA and FQGNSA. The V end lost 2 bases, the J end lost 5 bases, and 12 bases lay between the germline ends. This CDR3 reads CASSLSGPGETQYF. The CDR3 bases are TGTGCCAGCAGCTTATCAGGGCCCGGGGAGACCCAGTACTTC.

This clone appeared a few times. This rearrangement joins TRBV25-1 to TRBJ1-4; D unclear. CDR3 length: 17 residues. CDR1 is MGHDK, CDR2 SYGVNS, per germline. V dropped 1 base and J dropped 5 bases, with 17 bases sitting between them. This chain's CDR3 is CASSESGEPGRNEKLFF. Here the CDR3 DNA reads TGTGCCAGCAGTGAATCCGGGGAGCCTGGACGCAATGAAAAACTGTTTTTT.

The chain links TRBV4-2 to TRBJ2-7; D is unresolved. With 1 base removed from V and 1 base from J, the gap between germline ends came to 11 bases. CDR3 length: 15 amino acids. Germline V CDR1 and CDR2: LGHNA, YNFKEQ. The CDR3 reads CASSQGSSASYEQYF. The CDR3 nucleotides read TGTGCCAGCAGCCAAGGGTCCAGCGCTTCCTACGAGCAGTACTTC.

This clone showed up just a few times. The J gene is TRBJ2-1, the V gene TRBV5-1; D is possibly TRBD1 or TRBD2 (5 bases each). Trimming took 2 bases from V and 5 from J, leaving 11 bases between them. The germline gives CDR1 SGHRS, CDR2 YFSETQ. The CDR3 is 14 residues long. The CDR3 region has the DNA TGCGCCAGCAGCTTTGGGACGGTTAACAATGAGCAGTTCTTC. Its translation: CASSFGTVNNEQFF. Full variable domain (outside the CDR3, taken from reference TRBV5-1 and TRBJ2-1): KAGVTQTPRYLIKTRGQQVTLSCSPISGHRSVSWYQQTPGQGLQFLFEYFSETQRNKGNFPGRFSGRQFSNSRSEMNVSTLELGDSALYLCASSFGTVNNEQFFGPGTRLTVL.

This chain joins TRBV11-3 and TRBJ2-5, with TRBD2 matching 12 bases. CDR1 and CDR2 from the germline V gene are SGHNT and YENEEA. Trimming cost V 1 base and J 5 bases; bases outside gene matches: 5. The CDR3 totals 16 residues. Here the CDR3 DNA reads TGTGCCAGCAGCTTAGGACTAGCGGGAGTGGCGGAGACCCAGTACTTC. Its translation: CASSLGLAGVAETQYF.

The CDR3, as DNA: TGTGCCAGCTCACCATCTCCCACCACCGGGGAGCTGTTTTTT. Encoded protein: CASSPSPTTGELFF. The gene calls are TRBV18 and TRBJ2-2, with D hard to call. The CDR3 consists of 14 residues. Trimming stripped 2 bases from V and 4 bases from J, with 8 bases between. Germline CDR1 and CDR2: KGHSH and LQKENI.

This CDR3 is CASSLAGAETDTQYF. CDR3 nucleotides: TGTGCCAGCAGCTTAGCGGGGGCTGAAACAGATACGCAGTATTTT. The chain links TRBV7-2 to TRBJ2-3; D is possibly TRBD1 (6 bases). Trimming stripped 0 bases from V and 3 bases from J, with 10 bases between. Germline CDR1 reads SGHTA; CDR2 reads FQGNSA. The length of the CDR3 is 15 residues.